The 4 T cell receptor beta chains reported below all come from one sample, sequenced in a study of identical twins. A single record per CDR3 protein comes from TCRdb applying MiXCR to the 5' RACE reads. The data contain fewer than 450,000 distinct CDR3 sequences, approximately 8.7% of them seen just once; the ten biggest clones take up under 10%. Sequencing was done on a sample of naive T cells sorted from blood. These TCRs come from a woman aged 50 to 60 in good health.

This clonotype was seen more than once but under ten times. The rearrangement uses TRBV10-1 and TRBJ1-2; D is uncertain. The CDR3 consists of 17 residues. Germline V CDR1 and CDR2: WNHNN, SYGVQD (reference sequence). The germline V and J ends were trimmed by 3 bases and 6 bases, with 23 bases remaining between them. Written as DNA, the CDR3 is TGCGCCAGCAGTGACGGTCGGTCCCGACCCGTGTCGGATGGCTACACCTTC. Translating it yields CASSDGRSRPVSDGYTF.

A few counts support this clonotype. V and J are TRBV12-3 or TRBV12-4 and TRBJ2-2; 9 nucleotides agree with TRBD2. The CDR3 is 16 residues long. The V gene end was trimmed by 2 bases and the J gene end by 2 bases; junction bases not matched to a gene: 3. CDR3 nucleotides: TGTGCCAGCAGTTTAAGGCTAGCGGGAAACACCGGGGAGCTGTTTTTT. Its protein product is CASSLRLAGNTGELFF.

The rearrangement links TRBV12-3 or TRBV12-4 to TRBJ1-6; D is perhaps TRBD1 (5 bases). The V end was cut by 6 bases, the J end by 9 bases, with 18 bases between. This CDR3 contains 15 residues. For the CDR3, the DNA is TGTGCCAGCAGCCTAGTCGGGGGTGAGCGTTCACCCCTCCACTTT. It is translated as CASSLVGGERSPLHF.

CDR3 loop: CSAEGLAGVSEQFF. The CDR3, as DNA: TGCAGCGCAGAGGGACTAGCGGGAGTGAGTGAGCAGTTCTTC. The gene calls are TRBV29-1 and TRBJ2-1; the match to TRBD2 covers 14 bases. Germline CDR1 reads SQVTM; CDR2 reads ANQGSEA. This CDR3 region has 14 residues. V dropped 7 bases and J dropped 9; count of bases not matched to a gene: 8.